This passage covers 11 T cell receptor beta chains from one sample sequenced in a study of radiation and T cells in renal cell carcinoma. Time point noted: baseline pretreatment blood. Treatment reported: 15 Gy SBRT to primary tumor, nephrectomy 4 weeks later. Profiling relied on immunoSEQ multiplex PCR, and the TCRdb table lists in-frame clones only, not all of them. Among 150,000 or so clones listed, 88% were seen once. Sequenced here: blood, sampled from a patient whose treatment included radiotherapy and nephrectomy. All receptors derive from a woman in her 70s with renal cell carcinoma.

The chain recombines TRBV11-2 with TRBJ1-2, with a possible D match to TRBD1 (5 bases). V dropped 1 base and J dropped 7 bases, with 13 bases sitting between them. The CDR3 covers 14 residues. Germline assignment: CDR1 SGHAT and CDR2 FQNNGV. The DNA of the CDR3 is TGTGCCAGCAGCTTAGTCCCCAGGGTTGGTGGCTACACCTTC. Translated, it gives CASSLVPRVGGYTF.

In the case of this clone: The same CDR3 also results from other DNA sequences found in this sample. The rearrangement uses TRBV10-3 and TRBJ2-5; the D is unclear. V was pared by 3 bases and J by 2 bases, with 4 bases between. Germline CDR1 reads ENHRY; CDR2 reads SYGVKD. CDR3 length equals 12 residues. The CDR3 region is CAISDKQETQYF. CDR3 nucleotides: TGTGCCATCAGTGACAAGCAAGAGACCCAGTACTTC.

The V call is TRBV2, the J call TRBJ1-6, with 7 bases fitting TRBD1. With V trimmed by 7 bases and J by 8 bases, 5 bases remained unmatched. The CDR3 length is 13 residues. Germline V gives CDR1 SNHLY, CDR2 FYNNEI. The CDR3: CASTRDSDSPLHF. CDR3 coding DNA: TGTGCCAGCACCCGGGACAGTGATTCACCCCTCCACTTT.

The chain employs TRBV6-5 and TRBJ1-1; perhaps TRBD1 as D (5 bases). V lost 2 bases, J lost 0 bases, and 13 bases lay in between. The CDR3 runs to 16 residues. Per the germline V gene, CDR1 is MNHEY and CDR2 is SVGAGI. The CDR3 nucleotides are TGTGCCAGCAGTTACGGGCAAAGAGGGGTGAACACTGAAGCTTTCTTT. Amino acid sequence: CASSYGQRGVNTEAFF.

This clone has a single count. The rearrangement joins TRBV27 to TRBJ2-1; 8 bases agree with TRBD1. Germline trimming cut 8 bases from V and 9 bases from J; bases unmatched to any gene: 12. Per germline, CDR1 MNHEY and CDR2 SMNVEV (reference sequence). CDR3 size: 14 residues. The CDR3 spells CASGNRGRFPEQFF. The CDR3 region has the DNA TGTGCCAGCGGAAACAGGGGGAGGTTCCCTGAGCAGTTCTTC.

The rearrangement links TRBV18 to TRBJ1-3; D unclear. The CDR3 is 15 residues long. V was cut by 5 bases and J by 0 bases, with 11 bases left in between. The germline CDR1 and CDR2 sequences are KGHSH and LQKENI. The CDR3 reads CASSAQRVSGNTIYF. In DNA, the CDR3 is TGTGCCAGCTCAGCCCAGCGCGTCTCTGGAAACACCATATATTTT. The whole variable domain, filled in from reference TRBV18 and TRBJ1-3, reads NAGVMQNPRHLVRRRGQEARLRCSPMKGHSHVYWYRQLPEEGLKFMVYLQKENIIDESGMPKERFSAEFPKEGPSILRIQQVVRGDSAAYFCASSAQRVSGNTIYFGEGSWLTVV.

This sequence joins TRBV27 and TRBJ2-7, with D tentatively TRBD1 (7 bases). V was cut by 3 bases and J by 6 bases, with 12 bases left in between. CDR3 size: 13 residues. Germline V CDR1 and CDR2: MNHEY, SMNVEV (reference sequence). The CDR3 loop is CASSLTGRPEQYF. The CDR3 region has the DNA TGTGCCAGCAGTTTGACAGGGAGGCCCGAGCAGTACTTC.

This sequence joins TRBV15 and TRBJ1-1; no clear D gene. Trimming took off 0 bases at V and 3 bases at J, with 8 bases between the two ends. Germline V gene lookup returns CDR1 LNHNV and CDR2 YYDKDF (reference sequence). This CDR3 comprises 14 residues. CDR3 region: CATSRDLIDTEAFF. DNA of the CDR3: TGTGCCACCAGCAGAGACCTCATCGACACTGAAGCTTTCTTT.

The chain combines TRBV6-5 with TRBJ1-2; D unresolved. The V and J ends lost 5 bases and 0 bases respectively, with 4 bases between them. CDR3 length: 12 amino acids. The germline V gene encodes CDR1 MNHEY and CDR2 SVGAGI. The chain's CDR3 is CASSESNYGYTF. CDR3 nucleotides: TGTGCCAGCAGTGAGTCTAACTATGGCTACACCTTC.

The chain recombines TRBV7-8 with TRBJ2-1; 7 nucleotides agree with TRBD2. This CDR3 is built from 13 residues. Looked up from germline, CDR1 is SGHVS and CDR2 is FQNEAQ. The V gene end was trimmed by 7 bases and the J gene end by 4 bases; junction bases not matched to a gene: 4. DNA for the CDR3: TGTGCCAGCACCCTCGGGGGGTACAATGAGCAGTTCTTC. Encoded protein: CASTLGGYNEQFF.

CDR3 protein: CASSVEFRASTDTQYF. The CDR3 coding sequence is TGTGCCAGCAGCGTAGAGTTCAGGGCCTCTACAGATACGCAGTATTTT. This chain connects TRBV9 to TRBJ2-3; D is possibly TRBD1 (5 bases). Germline V CDR1 and CDR2: SGDLS, YYNGEE. V was pared by 0 bases and J by 3 bases, with 14 bases between. CDR3 length equals 16 residues. The full variable domain, completed using reference TRBV9 and TRBJ2-3, is DSGVTQTPKHLITATGQRVTLRCSPRSGDLSVYWYQQSLDQGLQFLIQYYNGEERAKGNILERFSAQQFPDLHSELNLSSLELGDSALYFCASSVEFRASTDTQYFGPGTRLTVL.